This TCR beta chain was identified during a study of blood T cell repertoires in COVID-19. The repertoire was sequenced with immunoSEQ multiplex PCR; TCRdb's copy has only in-frame clones and lacks some. The sample records around 160,000 clones, roughly 93% being singletons. Germline loops: CDR1 WSHSY, CDR2 SAAADI. This CDR3 contains 14 residues. Trimming removed 3 bases from V and 0 bases from J, with 8 bases in between. Sequencing was done on a sample of peripheral blood. This TCR derives from a man between 18 and 29 years old with acute or convalescent COVID-19. The rearrangement uses TRBV10-2 and TRBJ1-1, with D possibly matching TRBD1 (6 bases). The CDR3 loop reads CASSEDRLNTEAFF. The CDR3 region has the DNA TGCGCCAGCAGTGAAGACAGGCTGAACACTGAAGCTTTCTTT.